This T cell receptor (beta chain) appears in the sequencing data of a study of type 1 regulatory T cells. The overall study: T-allo10 is a Tr1-enriched, alloantigen-specific CD4 T cell product made in vitro. Overall study results and limits: Tr1 cells had a more restricted TCR repertoire than non-Tr1 cells.

V trimming: 5 bases; J trimming: 8 bases; junction bases outside the gene matches: 3. CDR1 and CDR2 from the germline V gene are SEHNR and FQNEAQ (reference sequence). The CDR3 length is 14 residues. Using its own MiXCR run on the reads, TCRdb lists one record per CDR3 protein. This table holds roughly 46,000 distinct CDR3 sequences, approximately 12% found once. Comments on this clonotype: Its antigen is currently unknown.

The receptor's source is a human donor in good health. This chain connects TRBV7-9 to TRBJ1-6; TRBD1 agrees at 10 bases. The specimen sequenced was cultured non-Tr1 T cells, either the whole culture or a sorted T cell fraction (not recorded which). CDR3 nucleotide sequence: TGTGCCAGCAGCCAAGGGACAGGGGATTCACCCCTCCACTTT. It codes for CASSQGTGDSPLHF.